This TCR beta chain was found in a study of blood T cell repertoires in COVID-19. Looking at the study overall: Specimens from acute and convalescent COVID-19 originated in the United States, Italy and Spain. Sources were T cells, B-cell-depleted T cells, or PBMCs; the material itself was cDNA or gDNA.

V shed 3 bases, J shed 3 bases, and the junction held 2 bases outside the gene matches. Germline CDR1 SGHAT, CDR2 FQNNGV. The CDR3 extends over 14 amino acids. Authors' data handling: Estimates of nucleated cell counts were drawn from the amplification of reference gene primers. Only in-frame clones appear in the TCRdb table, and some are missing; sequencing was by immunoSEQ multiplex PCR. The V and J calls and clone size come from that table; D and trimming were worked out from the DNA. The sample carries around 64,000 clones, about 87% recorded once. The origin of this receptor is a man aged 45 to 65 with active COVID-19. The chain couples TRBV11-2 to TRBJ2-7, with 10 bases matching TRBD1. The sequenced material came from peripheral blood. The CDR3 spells CASSLGQGFYEQYF. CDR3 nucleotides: TGTGCCAGCAGCTTGGGACAGGGGTTCTACGAGCAGTACTTC.